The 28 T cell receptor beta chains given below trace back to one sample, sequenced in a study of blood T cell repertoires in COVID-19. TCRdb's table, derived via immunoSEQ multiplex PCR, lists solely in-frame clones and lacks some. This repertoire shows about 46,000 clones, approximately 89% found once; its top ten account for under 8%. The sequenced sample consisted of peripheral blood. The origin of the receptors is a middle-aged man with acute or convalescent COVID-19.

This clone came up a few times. The CDR3 region is CAWTRGLGNYGYTF. The CDR3 DNA reads TGTGCCTGGACTAGGGGGCTAGGTAACTATGGCTACACCTTC. J is TRBJ1-2 and V is TRBV30; TRBD1 agrees at 7 bases. The trim removed 4 bases at V and 1 base at J, leaving 6 bases unmatched. CDR1 and CDR2 (germline): GTSNPN, SVGIG (reference sequence). The CDR3 is 14 residues long.

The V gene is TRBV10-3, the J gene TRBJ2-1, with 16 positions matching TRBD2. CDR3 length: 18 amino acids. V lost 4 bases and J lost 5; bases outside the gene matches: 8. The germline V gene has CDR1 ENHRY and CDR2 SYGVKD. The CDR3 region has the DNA TGTGCCATCAGTGGGGGACTAGCGGGAGGGGATTTAAACAATGAGCAGTTCTTC. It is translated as CAISGGLAGGDLNNEQFF.

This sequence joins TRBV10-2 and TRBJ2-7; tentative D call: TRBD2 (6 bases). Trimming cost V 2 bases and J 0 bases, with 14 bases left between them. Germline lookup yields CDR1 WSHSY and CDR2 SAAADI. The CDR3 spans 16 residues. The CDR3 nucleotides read TGCGCCAGCAGTGAGCTCGGGACTCGCTTCTCCTACGAGCAGTACTTC. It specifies CASSELGTRFSYEQYF.

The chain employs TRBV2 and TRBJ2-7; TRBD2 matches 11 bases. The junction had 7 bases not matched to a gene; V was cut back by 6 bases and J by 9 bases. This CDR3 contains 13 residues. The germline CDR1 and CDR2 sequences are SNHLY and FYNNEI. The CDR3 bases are TGTGCCAGCAGAACCATTAGCGGGGGGGTGCAGTACTTC. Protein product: CASRTISGGVQYF.

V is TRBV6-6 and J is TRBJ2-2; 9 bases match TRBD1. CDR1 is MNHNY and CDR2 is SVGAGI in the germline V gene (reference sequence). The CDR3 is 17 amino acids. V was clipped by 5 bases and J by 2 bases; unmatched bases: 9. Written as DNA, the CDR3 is TGTGCCAGCAGTCACCGGGACAGGGTGTTCAACACCGGGGAGCTGTTTTTT. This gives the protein CASSHRDRVFNTGELFF.

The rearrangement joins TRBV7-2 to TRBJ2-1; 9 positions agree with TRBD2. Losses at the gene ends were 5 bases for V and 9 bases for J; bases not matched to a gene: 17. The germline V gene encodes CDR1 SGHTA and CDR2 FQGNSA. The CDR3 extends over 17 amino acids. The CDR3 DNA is TGTGCCAGCAGCCCCGGAGGGTTGGGCGGGAGGGCCATTGAGCAGTTCTTC. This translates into CASSPGGLGGRAIEQFF.

CDR3 region: CATGTPTGYGYTF. CDR3 DNA: TGTGCCACCGGGACGCCCACAGGGTATGGCTACACCTTC. The V and J genes are TRBV10-3 and TRBJ1-2, with D tentatively TRBD1 (6 bases). V lost 10 bases and J lost 5, with 17 bases in between. Per the germline V gene, CDR1 is ENHRY and CDR2 is SYGVKD. This CDR3 has 13 amino acids.

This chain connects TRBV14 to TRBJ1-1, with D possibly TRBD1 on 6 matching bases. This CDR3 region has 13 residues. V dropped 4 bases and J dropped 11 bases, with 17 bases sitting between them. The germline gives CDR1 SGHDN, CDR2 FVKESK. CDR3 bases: TGTGCCAGCAGCCCCCGCGGGGGCGAGGGGGCTTTCTTT. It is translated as CASSPRGGEGAFF.

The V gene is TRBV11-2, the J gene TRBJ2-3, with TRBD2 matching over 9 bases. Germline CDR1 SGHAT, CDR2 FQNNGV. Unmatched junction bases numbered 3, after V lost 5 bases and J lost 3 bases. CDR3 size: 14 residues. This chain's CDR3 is CASSPAGGTDTQYF. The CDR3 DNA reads TGTGCCAGCAGCCCAGCGGGAGGAACAGATACGCAGTATTTT.

CDR3 amino acids: CASSSGNGNTIYF. As DNA, the CDR3 is TGTGCCAGCTCATCGGGTAATGGAAACACCATATATTTT. J is TRBJ1-3 and V is TRBV18; D unclear. The V end was cut by 5 bases, the J end by 3 bases, with 8 bases between. Germline V gene sequence: CDR1 KGHSH, CDR2 LQKENI. The CDR3 has 13 amino acids.

The CDR3 spells CSVGGLAGTDTQYF. In nucleotides, the CDR3 is TGCAGCGTCGGCGGACTAGCGGGCACAGATACGCAGTATTTT. The chain is built from TRBV29-1 and TRBJ2-3; TRBD2 agrees at 10 bases. The CDR3 extends over 14 amino acids. Germline V CDR1 and CDR2: SQVTM, ANQGSEA. Losses at the gene ends were 6 bases for V and 1 base for J; bases not matched to a gene: 4.

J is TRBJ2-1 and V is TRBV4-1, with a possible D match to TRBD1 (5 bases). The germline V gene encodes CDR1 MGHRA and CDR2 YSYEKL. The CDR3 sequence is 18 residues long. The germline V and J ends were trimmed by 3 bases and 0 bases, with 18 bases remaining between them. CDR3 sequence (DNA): TGCGCCAGCAGCCAGTCCACACCGACAGTTGGCTCCTACAATGAGCAGTTCTTC. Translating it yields CASSQSTPTVGSYNEQFF.

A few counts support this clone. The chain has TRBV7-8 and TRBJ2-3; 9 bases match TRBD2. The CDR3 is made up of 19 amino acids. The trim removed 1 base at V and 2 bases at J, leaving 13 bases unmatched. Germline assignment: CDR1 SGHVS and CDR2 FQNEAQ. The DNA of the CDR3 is TGTGCCAGCAGCTTAGGCAGACTAGCGGATTATCCCCTCACAGATACGCAGTATTTT. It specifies CASSLGRLADYPLTDTQYF.

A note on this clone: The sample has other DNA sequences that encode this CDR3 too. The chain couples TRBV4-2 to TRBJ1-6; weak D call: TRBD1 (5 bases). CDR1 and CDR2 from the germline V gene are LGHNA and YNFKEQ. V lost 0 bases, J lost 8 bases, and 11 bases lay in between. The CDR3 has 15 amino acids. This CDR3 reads CASSQDQGDDSPLHF. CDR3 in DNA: TGTGCCAGCAGCCAAGATCAGGGCGACGATTCACCCCTCCACTTT.

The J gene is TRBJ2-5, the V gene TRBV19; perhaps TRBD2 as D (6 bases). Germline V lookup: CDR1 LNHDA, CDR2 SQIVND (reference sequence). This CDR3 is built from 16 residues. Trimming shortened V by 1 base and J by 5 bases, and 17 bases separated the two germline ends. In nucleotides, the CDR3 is TGTGCCAGTAGTATAGGCGATTCCGGACTACTGGAGACCCAGTACTTC. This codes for CASSIGDSGLLETQYF. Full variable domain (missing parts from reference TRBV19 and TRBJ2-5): DGGITQSPKYLFRKEGQNVTLSCEQNLNHDAMYWYRQDPGQGLRLIYYSQIVNDFQKGDIAEGYSVSREKKESFPLTVTSAQKNPTAFYLCASSIGDSGLLETQYFGPGTRLLVL.

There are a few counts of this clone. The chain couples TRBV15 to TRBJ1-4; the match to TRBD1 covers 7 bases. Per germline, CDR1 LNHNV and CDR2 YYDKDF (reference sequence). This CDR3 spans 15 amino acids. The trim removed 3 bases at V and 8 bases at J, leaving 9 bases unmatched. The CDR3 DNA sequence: TGTGCCACCAGCAGCTTACAGGGGCCGTGGGAAAAACTGTTTTTT. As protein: CATSSLQGPWEKLFF.

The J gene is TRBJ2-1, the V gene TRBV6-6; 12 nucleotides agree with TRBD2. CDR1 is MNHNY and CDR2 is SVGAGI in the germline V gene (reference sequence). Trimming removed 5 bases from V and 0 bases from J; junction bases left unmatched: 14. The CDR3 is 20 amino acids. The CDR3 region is CASSHGQGGLAGISYNEQFF. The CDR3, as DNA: TGTGCCAGCAGTCACGGACAGGGCGGACTAGCGGGAATCTCCTACAATGAGCAGTTCTTC.

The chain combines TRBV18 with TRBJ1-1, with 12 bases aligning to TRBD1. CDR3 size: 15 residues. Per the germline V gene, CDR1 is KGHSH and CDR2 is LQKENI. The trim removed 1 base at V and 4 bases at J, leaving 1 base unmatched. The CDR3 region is CASSPQGQGATEAFF. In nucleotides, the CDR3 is TGTGCCAGCTCACCACAGGGACAGGGGGCCACTGAAGCTTTCTTT. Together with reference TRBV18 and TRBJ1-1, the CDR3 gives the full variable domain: NAGVMQNPRHLVRRRGQEARLRCSPMKGHSHVYWYRQLPEEGLKFMVYLQKENIIDESGMPKERFSAEFPKEGPSILRIQQVVRGDSAAYFCASSPQGQGATEAFFGQGTRLTVV.

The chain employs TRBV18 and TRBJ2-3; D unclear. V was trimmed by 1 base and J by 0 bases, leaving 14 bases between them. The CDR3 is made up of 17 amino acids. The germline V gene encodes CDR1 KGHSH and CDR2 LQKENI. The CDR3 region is CASSPRFTRRSTDTQYF. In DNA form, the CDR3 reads TGTGCCAGCTCACCACGTTTCACCAGGCGTAGCACAGATACGCAGTATTTT.

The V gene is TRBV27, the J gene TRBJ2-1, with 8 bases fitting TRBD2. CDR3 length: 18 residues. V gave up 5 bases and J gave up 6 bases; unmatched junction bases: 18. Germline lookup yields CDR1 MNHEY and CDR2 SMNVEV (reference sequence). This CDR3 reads CASSTLLRLAIDPNEQFF. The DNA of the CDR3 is TGTGCCAGCAGTACGCTACTACGACTAGCGATCGACCCCAATGAGCAGTTCTTC.

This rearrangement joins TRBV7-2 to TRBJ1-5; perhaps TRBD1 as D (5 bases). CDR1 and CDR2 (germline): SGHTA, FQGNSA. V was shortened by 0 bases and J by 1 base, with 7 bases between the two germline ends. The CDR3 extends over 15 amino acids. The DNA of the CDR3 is TGTGCCAGCAGCTTAGCGGACACCAGCAATCAGCCCCAGCATTTT. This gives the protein CASSLADTSNQPQHF.

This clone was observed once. In DNA form, the CDR3 reads TGTGCCAGTAGCATCACTCAGAGTAGCGTCTACAATGAGCAGTTCTTC. It specifies CASSITQSSVYNEQFF. The V and J genes are TRBV19 and TRBJ2-1, with D maybe TRBD2 (5 bases). Trimming removed 6 bases at V and 3 bases at J, with 18 bases between. The CDR3 has 16 amino acids. Germline lookup yields CDR1 LNHDA and CDR2 SQIVND (reference sequence).

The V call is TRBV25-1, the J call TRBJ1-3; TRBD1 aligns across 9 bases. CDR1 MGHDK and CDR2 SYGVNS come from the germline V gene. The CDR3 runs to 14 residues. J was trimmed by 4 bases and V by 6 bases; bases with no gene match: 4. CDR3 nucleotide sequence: TGTGCCAGCAGGTCCGACAGGGGGGGAAACACCATATATTTT. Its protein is CASRSDRGGNTIYF.

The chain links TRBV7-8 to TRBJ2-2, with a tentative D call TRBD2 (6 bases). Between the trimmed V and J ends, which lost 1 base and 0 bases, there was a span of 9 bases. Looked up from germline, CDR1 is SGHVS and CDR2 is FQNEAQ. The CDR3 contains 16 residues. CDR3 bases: TGTGCCAGCAGCTTAGTTAGCGGCGCGAACACCGGGGAGCTGTTTTTT. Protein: CASSLVSGANTGELFF. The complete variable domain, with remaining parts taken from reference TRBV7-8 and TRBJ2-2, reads GAGVSQSPRYKVAKRGQDVALRCDPISGHVSLFWYQQALGQGPEFLTYFQNEAQLDKSGLPSDRFFAERPEGSVSTLKIQRTQQEDSAVYLCASSLVSGANTGELFFGEGSRLTVL.

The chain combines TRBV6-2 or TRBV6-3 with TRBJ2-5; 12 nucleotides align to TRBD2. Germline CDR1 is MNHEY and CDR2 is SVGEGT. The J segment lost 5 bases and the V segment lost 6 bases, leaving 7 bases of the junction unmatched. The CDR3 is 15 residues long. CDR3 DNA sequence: TGTGCCAGCAGCCCAGGACTAGCGGGACTGGAGACCCAGTACTTC. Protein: CASSPGLAGLETQYF.

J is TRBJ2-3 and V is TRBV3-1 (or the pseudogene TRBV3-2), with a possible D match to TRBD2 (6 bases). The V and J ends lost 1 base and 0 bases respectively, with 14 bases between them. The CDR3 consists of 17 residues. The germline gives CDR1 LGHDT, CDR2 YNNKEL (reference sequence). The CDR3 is CASSQGLGGRSTDTQYF. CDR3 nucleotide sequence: TGTGCCAGCAGCCAAGGACTAGGCGGGCGGAGCACAGATACGCAGTATTTT.

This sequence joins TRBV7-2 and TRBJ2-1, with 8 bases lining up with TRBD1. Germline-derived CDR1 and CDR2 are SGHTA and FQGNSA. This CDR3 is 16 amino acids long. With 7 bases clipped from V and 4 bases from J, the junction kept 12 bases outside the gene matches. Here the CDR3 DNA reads TGTGCCAGCACCCTCCCCCCCAGGGGGCCATACAATGAGCAGTTCTTC. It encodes CASTLPPRGPYNEQFF.

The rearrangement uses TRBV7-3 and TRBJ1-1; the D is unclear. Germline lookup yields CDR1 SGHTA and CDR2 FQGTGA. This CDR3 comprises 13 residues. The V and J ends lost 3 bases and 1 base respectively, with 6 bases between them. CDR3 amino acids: CASSFAENTEAFF. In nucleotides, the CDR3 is TGTGCCAGCAGCTTTGCGGAGAACACTGAAGCTTTCTTT.